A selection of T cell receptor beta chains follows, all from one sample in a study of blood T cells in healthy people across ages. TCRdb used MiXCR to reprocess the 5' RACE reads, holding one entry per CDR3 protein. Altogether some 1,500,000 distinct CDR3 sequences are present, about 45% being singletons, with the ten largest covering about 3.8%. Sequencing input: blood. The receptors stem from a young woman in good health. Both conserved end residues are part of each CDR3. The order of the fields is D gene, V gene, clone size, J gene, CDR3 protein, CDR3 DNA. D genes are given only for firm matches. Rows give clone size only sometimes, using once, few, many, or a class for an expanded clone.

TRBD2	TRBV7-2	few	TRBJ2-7	CASRLTSGRPTYEQYF	TGTGCCAGCAGACTGACTAGCGGGAGGCCAACTTACGAGCAGTACTTC
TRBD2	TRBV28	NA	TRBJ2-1	CASSPRGSGRLNEQFF	TGTGCCAGCAGCCCCCGGGGTAGCGGGCGTCTCAATGAGCAGTTCTTC
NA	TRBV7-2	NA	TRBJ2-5	CASSLGGWSQETQYF	TGTGCCAGCAGCTTAGGAGGGTGGAGTCAAGAGACCCAGTACTTC
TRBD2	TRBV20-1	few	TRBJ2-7	CSALRGGAYEQYF	TGCAGTGCTCTCCGGGGAGGGGCCTACGAGCAGTACTTC
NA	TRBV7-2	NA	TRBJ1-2	CASSSQRGPYGYTF	TGTGCCAGCAGCTCACAACGGGGCCCCTATGGCTACACCTTC
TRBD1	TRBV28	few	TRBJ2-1	CASIDRGGPGNEQFF	TGTGCCAGCATTGACAGGGGGGGGCCGGGGAATGAGCAGTTCTTC
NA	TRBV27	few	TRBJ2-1	CASSVTGGRSEQFF	TGTGCCAGCAGTGTGACCGGGGGGCGGAGTGAGCAGTTCTTC
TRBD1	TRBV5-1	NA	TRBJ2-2	CASSRTGVFTGELFF	TGCGCCAGCAGCCGGACAGGCGTCTTTACCGGGGAGCTGTTTTTT
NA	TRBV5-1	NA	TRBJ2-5	CASSLEVRQETRYF	TGCGCCAGCAGCTTGGAGGTCAGACAAGAGACCCGGTACTTC
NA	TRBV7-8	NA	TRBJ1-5	CASSFSRGGPNQPQHF	TGTGCCAGCAGCTTTTCCAGGGGAGGGCCCAATCAGCCCCAGCATTTT
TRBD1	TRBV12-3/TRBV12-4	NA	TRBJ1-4	CASAPDRVSEKLFF	TGTGCCAGCGCCCCGGACAGGGTATCCGAAAAACTGTTTTTT
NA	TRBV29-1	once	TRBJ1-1	CSVQGWSTEAFF	TGCAGCGTGCAGGGTTGGAGCACTGAAGCTTTCTTT
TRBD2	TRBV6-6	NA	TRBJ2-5	CASSDRLAGGYNEQYF	TGTGCCAGCAGTGACCGACTAGCGGGGGGTTACAATGAGCAGTACTTC
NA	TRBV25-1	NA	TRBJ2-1	CASRGHSSSYNEQFF	TGTGCCAGCAGAGGACACAGCTCCTCCTACAATGAGCAGTTCTTC
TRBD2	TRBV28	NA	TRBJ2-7	CASSTFSGITYEQYF	TGTGCCAGCAGTACGTTTAGCGGGATTACCTACGAGCAGTACTTC
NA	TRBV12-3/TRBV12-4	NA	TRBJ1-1	CASSSLGATEAFF	TGTGCCAGCAGTTCTCTGGGGGCGACTGAAGCTTTCTTT
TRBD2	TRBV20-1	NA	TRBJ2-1	CSGLAGEDEQFF	TGCAGCGGGTTAGCGGGGGAAGATGAGCAGTTCTTC
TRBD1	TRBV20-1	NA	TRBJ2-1	CSALEGADYNEQFF	TGCAGTGCCCTTGAGGGGGCGGACTACAATGAGCAGTTCTTC
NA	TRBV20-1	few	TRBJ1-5	CSARQGWSNQPQHF	TGCAGTGCTAGGCAGGGGTGGAGTAATCAGCCCCAGCATTTT
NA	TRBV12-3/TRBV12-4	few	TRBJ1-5	CASTRGVGNQPQHF	TGTGCCAGCACCCGGGGAGTTGGCAATCAGCCCCAGCATTTT
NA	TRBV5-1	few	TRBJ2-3	CASSLGSRITDTQYF	TGCGCCAGCAGCTTGGGAAGCAGGATAACAGATACGCAGTATTTT
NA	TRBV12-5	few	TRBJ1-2	CASGFSTPGHGYTF	TGTGCTAGTGGTTTTAGTACCCCGGGCCATGGCTACACCTTC